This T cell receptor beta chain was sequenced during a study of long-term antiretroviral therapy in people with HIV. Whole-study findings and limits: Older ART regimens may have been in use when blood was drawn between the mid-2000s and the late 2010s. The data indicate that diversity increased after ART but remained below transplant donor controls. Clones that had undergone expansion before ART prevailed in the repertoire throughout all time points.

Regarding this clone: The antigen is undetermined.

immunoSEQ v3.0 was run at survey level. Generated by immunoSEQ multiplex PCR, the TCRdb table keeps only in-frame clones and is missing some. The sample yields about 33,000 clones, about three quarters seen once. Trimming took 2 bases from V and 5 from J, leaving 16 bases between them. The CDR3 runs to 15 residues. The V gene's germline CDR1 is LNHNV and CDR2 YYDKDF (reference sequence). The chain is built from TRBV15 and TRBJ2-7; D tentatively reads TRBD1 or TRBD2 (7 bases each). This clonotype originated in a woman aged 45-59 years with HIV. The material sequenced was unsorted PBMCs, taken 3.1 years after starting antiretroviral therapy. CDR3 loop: CATSRPQGGWDEQYF. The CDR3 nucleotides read TGTGCCACCAGCAGACCCCAGGGGGGGTGGGACGAGCAGTACTTC.